This T cell receptor beta chain was sequenced during a study of T cell responses to AZD1222 COVID-19 vaccine. A remark on this clone: What it recognizes is unknown.

The CDR3 extends over 15 amino acids. Trimming removed 4 bases from V and 8 bases from J; junction bases left unmatched: 9. CDR1 and CDR2 from the germline V gene are LGHNA and YNFKEQ. Points from the study as a whole: Spike-specific TCR breadth and depth rose after two AZD1222 doses. White British donors predominated, females outnumbered males, and clonal diversity was possibly underestimated.

Generated by immunoSEQ multiplex PCR, the TCRdb table keeps only in-frame clones and is missing some. This sample has more than 100,000 clones; approximately 90% occur once, and the top ten carry approximately 3.5%. The TCR comes from an adult in good health. V usage is TRBV4-2 and J usage is TRBJ2-1, with 9 bases lining up with TRBD2. The sequences come from peripheral blood, collected on day 0 of AZD1222 vaccination. The CDR3 region has the DNA TGTGCCAGCAGCCCTTCGGGCGGGGGGGCCGATGAGCAGTTCTTC. Protein: CASSPSGGGADEQFF.